The subject of this entry is one T cell receptor (beta chain). Its antigen is not known. This entry is derived from a study of blood T cells in healthy people across ages. Germline-derived CDR1 and CDR2 are SGHAT and FQNNGV. V gave up 5 bases and J gave up 7 bases; unmatched junction bases: 6. The CDR3 loop spans 15 amino acids. Ranging in age from roughly 6 to 90, the donors were healthy Caucasian individuals from Russia. Peripheral blood was drawn, 7.5 to 10 milliliters per donor. Whole-study results and caveats: The fall in TCR beta diversity per million T cells was roughly linear with age.

Primed by a sample-barcoded 5' primer and a J-beta primer mix, a second PCR proceeded for about 6 to 11 cycles. Each cDNA molecule carried a tag from a template-switch adaptor that contained 12 random nucleotides. TCRdb used MiXCR to reprocess the 5' RACE reads, holding one entry per CDR3 protein. Among about 640,000 distinct CDR3 sequences listed, 45% to 65% were seen once. The receptor comes from a man aged 55 to 70 in good health. The sample consisted of blood. This rearrangement joins TRBV11-2 to TRBJ2-1; 12 bases match TRBD1. The DNA of the CDR3 is TGTGCCAGCAGCGAGGGACAGGGGGCGCAAAATGAGCAGTTCTTC. Translation: CASSEGQGAQNEQFF. Together with reference TRBV11-2 and TRBJ2-1, the CDR3 gives the full variable domain: EAGVAQSPRYKIIEKRQSVAFWCNPISGHATLYWYQQILGQGPKLLIQFQNNGVVDDSQLPKDRFSAERLKGVDSTLKIQPAKLEDSAVYLCASSEGQGAQNEQFFGPGTRLTVL.